This T cell receptor (beta chain) is drawn from a study of CD8 T cells in ankylosing spondylitis. This clonotype was detected ten times or more. TCRdb recomputed calls from the 5' RACE reads with MiXCR, one row per CDR3 protein. Of 200,000 to 300,000 distinct CDR3 sequences in the sample, around 9.2% were seen once. Germline trimming cut 9 bases from V and 7 bases from J; bases unmatched to any gene: 6. This CDR3 spans 13 amino acids. The V gene is TRBV12-3 or TRBV12-4, the J gene TRBJ2-2, with TRBD1 matching 9 bases. This TCR derives from a male donor with ankylosing spondylitis or in good health (not recorded which). The specimen sequenced was blood, either unsorted or a sorted T cell fraction (not recorded which). This CDR3 reads CASTGGGIGELFF. The CDR3 region has the DNA TGTGCCAGTACAGGGGGCGGAATCGGGGAGCTGTTTTTT.